The 20 T cell receptor beta chains below come from one sample, sequenced in a study of shared clonotypes between healthy human individuals. Profiling relied on immunoSEQ multiplex PCR, and the TCRdb table lists in-frame clones only, not all of them. This sample yields 1,400,000 or so clones, of which around 98.5% are seen a single time; roughly 0.35% belongs to the top ten. Sequenced input: naive CD4+ T cells sorted from blood. Stated subset: CD45RA+ positively selected. The receptors were gathered from a man aged 30 to 45 in good health.

For this clone: The junction departs from the called germline gene at one end, perhaps through a read error. The chain uses TRBV7-7 and TRBJ2-2; 8 nucleotides agree with TRBD2. The CDR3 spans 17 residues. Germline V gene lookup returns CDR1 SSHAT and CDR2 FNYEAQ (reference sequence). The CDR3 sequence is CASSLQTGTSHTGELFF. The DNA for the CDR3 is TGTGCTAGCAGCTTACAAACCGGGACTAGTCATACCGGGGAGCTGTTTTTT.

V usage is TRBV28 and J usage is TRBJ2-1; the D gene is possibly TRBD1 (5 bases). There are 12 residues in the CDR3. Germline V gene data show CDR1 as MDHEN and CDR2 as SYDVKM. Trimming pared 10 bases from V and 7 bases from J, leaving 14 bases between. The CDR3 loop is CATQLSGNEQFF. The CDR3 DNA follows: TGTGCCACCCAGTTATCAGGGAATGAGCAGTTCTTC.

The rearrangement uses TRBV29-1 and TRBJ2-3, with 12 bases identical to TRBD2. Germline trimming cut 5 bases from V and 0 bases from J; bases unmatched to any gene: 6. Germline V gene sequence: CDR1 SQVTM, CDR2 ANQGSEA. CDR3 length: 16 amino acids. The CDR3 is CSVLGLAGKSTDTQYF. The DNA for the CDR3 is TGCAGCGTTTTAGGACTAGCGGGGAAAAGCACAGATACGCAGTATTTT.

This clone was recorded once. The J gene is TRBJ2-1, the V gene TRBV5-1, with 10 bases matching TRBD2. Germline V lookup: CDR1 SGHRS, CDR2 YFSETQ. CDR3 size: 15 residues. With V trimmed by 4 bases and J by 6 bases, 7 bases remained unmatched. CDR3 protein: CASSILAGDSNEQFF. CDR3 sequence (DNA): TGCGCCAGCAGCATTCTAGCGGGAGACTCCAATGAGCAGTTCTTC.

J is TRBJ1-3 and V is TRBV5-4; D is possibly TRBD1 (5 bases). CDR1 and CDR2 from the germline V gene are SGHNT and YYREEE (reference sequence). Between the trimmed V and J ends, which lost 1 base and 1 base, there was a span of 12 bases. The CDR3 contains 16 residues. The CDR3 sequence is CASSLKSGHSGNTIYF. DNA for the CDR3: TGTGCCAGCAGCTTGAAGTCGGGGCATTCTGGAAACACCATATATTTT.

V and J are TRBV18 and TRBJ2-3; 11 nucleotides line up with TRBD2. Trimming at V came to 4 bases and at J to 6 bases, leaving 12 bases not matched to a gene. CDR1 and CDR2 (germline): KGHSH, LQKENI. The CDR3 is 17 amino acids. CDR3 amino acids: CASSRPGLADRRDTQYF. DNA of the CDR3: TGTGCCAGCTCACGGCCGGGACTAGCGGATCGGCGTGATACGCAGTATTTT.

The chain is built from TRBV7-8 and TRBJ2-7; 7 nucleotides align to TRBD1. CDR3 size: 13 residues. V gave up 1 base and J gave up 9 bases; unmatched junction bases: 6. Germline V gives CDR1 SGHVS, CDR2 FQNEAQ. CDR3 sequence: CASSLEQGILQYF. The CDR3 coding sequence is TGTGCCAGCAGCTTAGAACAGGGGATATTGCAGTACTTC.

CDR3 amino acids: CASSVRPGETQYF. As DNA, the CDR3 is TGTGCCAGCAGCGTCCGCCCTGGGGAGACCCAGTACTTC. V and J are TRBV7-7 and TRBJ2-5; D call uncertain. Germline CDR1 SSHAT, CDR2 FNYEAQ (reference sequence). The CDR3 loop spans 13 amino acids. V lost 5 bases and J 5 bases, leaving 12 bases between the germline ends.

The chain employs TRBV5-1 and TRBJ2-1; weak D call: TRBD2 (6 bases). Germline V CDR1 and CDR2: SGHRS, YFSETQ. The CDR3 contains 16 residues. V shed 5 bases and J shed 4 bases, with 19 bases lying between them. DNA of the CDR3: TGCGCCAGCAGATTAGATCTGGGACTCGGTTACAATGAGCAGTTCTTC. Amino acid sequence: CASRLDLGLGYNEQFF.

The chain uses TRBV5-1 and TRBJ2-1, with 8 bases matching TRBD2. Trimming removed 5 bases from V and 3 bases from J; junction bases left unmatched: 13. CDR1 SGHRS and CDR2 YFSETQ come from the germline V gene. This CDR3 contains 17 residues. CDR3 amino acids: CASSPPPGLEGYNEQFF. The CDR3 DNA sequence: TGCGCCAGCAGTCCGCCTCCGGGACTAGAGGGCTACAATGAGCAGTTCTTC.

As to this clone: The sample contains more than one DNA sequence encoding this CDR3. The V gene is TRBV2, the J gene TRBJ2-2; a weak D match, TRBD2 (6 bases). CDR1 is SNHLY and CDR2 is FYNNEI in the germline V gene. This CDR3 is 13 amino acids long. Between the trimmed V and J ends, which lost 3 bases and 5 bases, there was a span of 7 bases. The CDR3 reads CASSDRGTGELFF. Written as DNA, the CDR3 is TGTGCCAGCAGTGACCGGGGGACCGGGGAGCTGTTTTTT.

The rearrangement joins TRBV27 to TRBJ2-2; weak D call: TRBD2 (6 bases). The ends were cut back, 7 bases at V and 4 bases at J, with 19 bases in the middle. Germline assignment: CDR1 MNHEY and CDR2 SMNVEV (reference sequence). The CDR3 runs to 16 residues. This chain's CDR3 is CASTLWAGRGTGELFF. CDR3 DNA sequence: TGTGCCAGCACCCTGTGGGCGGGGCGGGGCACCGGGGAGCTGTTTTTT.

This clone occurred once. The chain has TRBV7-9 and TRBJ1-1; the D is unclear. Trimming pared 5 bases from V and 7 bases from J, leaving 5 bases between. Germline V gene lookup returns CDR1 SEHNR and CDR2 FQNEAQ (reference sequence). The CDR3 consists of 10 residues. This CDR3 is CASSTIEAFF. In DNA, the CDR3 is TGTGCCAGCAGCACTATTGAAGCTTTCTTT.

The CDR3 sequence is CASRRLGYEQYF. The CDR3 region has the DNA TGTGCCAGCCGAAGACTAGGCTACGAGCAGTACTTC. This chain uses TRBV25-1 with TRBJ2-7, with a weak D call TRBD2 (6 bases). The CDR3 contains 12 residues. In germline, CDR1 is MGHDK, CDR2 SYGVNS. V was clipped by 8 bases and J by 3 bases, with 11 bases between them.

Turning to this clone: The sample has other DNA sequences that encode this CDR3 too. The V and J genes are TRBV10-3 and TRBJ2-5; the match to TRBD1 covers 10 bases. The ends lost 6 bases at V and 4 bases at J; junction bases unmatched: 2. This CDR3 comprises 13 residues. Germline CDR1 ENHRY, CDR2 SYGVKD. Written as DNA, the CDR3 is TGTGCCATCAGGGGGGACAGGGGAGAGACCCAGTACTTC. As protein: CAIRGDRGETQYF.

The chain links TRBV7-9 to TRBJ2-7; maybe TRBD1 (5 bases). With 5 bases removed from V and 4 bases from J, the gap between germline ends came to 21 bases. This CDR3 contains 16 residues. Germline V gene data show CDR1 as SEHNR and CDR2 as FQNEAQ (reference sequence). CDR3 amino acids: CASSQGEGFPNYEQYF. The CDR3 nucleotides are TGTGCCAGCAGCCAGGGTGAAGGCTTCCCCAATTACGAGCAGTACTTC.

This chain connects TRBV9 to TRBJ2-7, with 9 bases that match TRBD2. The CDR3 sequence is 14 residues long. J was trimmed by 1 base and V by 4 bases; bases with no gene match: 3. Germline lookup yields CDR1 SGDLS and CDR2 YYNGEE. CDR3 DNA sequence: TGTGCCAGCAGCATCAGCGGGAGGTCCTACGAGCAGTACTTC. As protein: CASSISGRSYEQYF.

The V call is TRBV10-3, the J call TRBJ2-2; D unclear. The CDR3 spans 13 residues. Germline V CDR1 and CDR2: ENHRY, SYGVKD. V lost 2 bases and J lost 8, with 9 bases in between. CDR3 amino acids: CAISEPARGELFF. As DNA, the CDR3 is TGTGCCATCAGTGAGCCCGCCAGGGGGGAGCTGTTTTTT.

The rearrangement joins TRBV5-5 to TRBJ2-7; D call uncertain. This CDR3 contains 15 residues. V was cut by 1 base and J by 0 bases, with 11 bases left in between. The germline V gene has CDR1 SGHKS and CDR2 YYEKEE (reference sequence). The CDR3 reads CASSLTPQTSYEQYF. Written as DNA, the CDR3 is TGTGCCAGCAGCTTGACACCTCAAACCTCCTACGAGCAGTACTTC.

V and J are TRBV5-1 and TRBJ2-1, with 8 bases lining up with TRBD1. Trimming at V came to 4 bases and at J to 4 bases, leaving 4 bases not matched to a gene. The CDR3 spans 14 residues. CDR1 is SGHRS, CDR2 YFSETQ, per germline. In DNA form, the CDR3 reads TGCGCCAGCAGCACAGGGGGTGGGTACAATGAGCAGTTCTTC. Its translation is CASSTGGGYNEQFF.